The clone carrying this T cell receptor (beta chain) was observed a single time. This sample stems from a study of blood T cell repertoires in COVID-19. As for the study in general: Acute and convalescent COVID-19 samples came from the United States, Italy and Spain. PBMCs, B-cell-depleted T cells, or T cells were the source of the cDNA or gDNA that made up the material.

Germline trimming cut 4 bases from V and 3 bases from J; bases unmatched to any gene: 9. In germline, CDR1 is SQVTM, CDR2 ANQGSEA. CDR3 length equals 15 residues. Sequenced by immunoSEQ multiplex PCR; TCRdb stores in-frame clones only, minus some. The sample has a few hundred thousand clones; around nine tenths are singletons. The chain recombines TRBV29-1 with TRBJ1-5, with 7 bases identical to TRBD1. The receptor was derived from a woman in her twenties or thirties who had recovered from COVID-19. Sequenced: PBMCs or T cells enriched from blood (not recorded which). The CDR3 sequence is CSVALTGTDNQPQHF. Written as DNA, the CDR3 is TGCAGCGTTGCCCTGACAGGGACCGACAATCAGCCCCAGCATTTT.